What follows are 32 T cell receptor beta chains derived from one specimen sequenced in a study of blood T cell repertoires in COVID-19. Measured with immunoSEQ multiplex PCR; TCRdb has only the in-frame clones, and not every one. The table lists around 700,000 clones, 75% to 90% of them singletons. Material for sequencing was peripheral blood. The receptors stem from a woman under 30 with acute or convalescent COVID-19.

This clone was detected only once. The chain combines TRBV4-1 with TRBJ2-2; 10 bases agree with TRBD2. CDR3 size: 15 residues. V gave up 5 bases and J gave up 6 bases; unmatched junction bases: 6. The germline V gene has CDR1 MGHRA and CDR2 YSYEKL. CDR3 nucleotides: TGCGCCAGCAGCTTGAGCGGGGGGGCCCCCGGGGAGCTGTTTTTT. Translated, it gives CASSLSGGAPGELFF.

This rearrangement joins TRBV5-1 to TRBJ1-2, with a tentative D call TRBD1 (5 bases). Germline-derived CDR1 and CDR2 are SGHRS and YFSETQ. V was clipped by 0 bases and J by 8 bases, with 11 bases between them. CDR3 length equals 13 residues. CDR3: CASSLAGSEGYTF. The CDR3 DNA follows: TGCGCCAGCAGCTTGGCAGGGTCGGAGGGCTACACCTTC. The full variable domain, rest sourced from reference TRBV5-1 and TRBJ1-2, is KAGVTQTPRYLIKTRGQQVTLSCSPISGHRSVSWYQQTPGQGLQFLFEYFSETQRNKGNFPGRFSGRQFSNSRSEMNVSTLELGDSALYLCASSLAGSEGYTFGSGTRLTVV.

The chain recombines TRBV10-3 with TRBJ2-5, with D maybe TRBD2 (6 bases). Germline V gives CDR1 ENHRY, CDR2 SYGVKD. The V end was cut by 4 bases, the J end by 0 bases, with 15 bases between. CDR3 length: 16 amino acids. CDR3 region: CAISVRDSLYQETQYF. CDR3 nucleotide sequence: TGTGCCATCAGTGTAAGGGACTCGCTCTACCAAGAGACCCAGTACTTC.

The chain uses TRBV2 and TRBJ1-3; TRBD1 matches 7 bases. V dropped 5 bases and J dropped 2; count of bases not matched to a gene: 3. Germline V CDR1 and CDR2: SNHLY, FYNNEI. The length of the CDR3 is 14 residues. CDR3 protein: CASSLDRAGNTIYF. The DNA for the CDR3 is TGTGCCAGCAGTCTAGACAGGGCTGGAAACACCATATATTTT.

The chain joins TRBV12-5 to TRBJ1-2, with TRBD1 identical over 8 bases. This CDR3 has 13 residues. CDR1 and CDR2 from the germline V gene are LGHNT and FRNRAP. J lost 3 bases, V lost 6 bases, and 3 bases had no gene match. The CDR3 DNA reads TGTGCTAGTGGACTACAGGGGGACTATGGCTACACCTTC. Encoded protein: CASGLQGDYGYTF. Complete variable domain (other parts from reference TRBV12-5 and TRBJ1-2): DARVTQTPRHKVTEMGQEVTMRCQPILGHNTVFWYRQTMMQGLELLAYFRNRAPLDDSGMPKDRFSAEMPDATLATLKIQPSEPRDSAVYFCASGLQGDYGYTFGSGTRLTVV.

The chain uses TRBV5-1 and TRBJ1-2; D not resolved. The CDR3 runs 15 residues. The V gene lost 0 bases and the J gene lost 0 bases, with 9 bases spanning the gap. Germline V CDR1 and CDR2: SGHRS, YFSETQ. The CDR3 DNA follows: TGCGCCAGCAGCTTGGAAGGGAGTTCTAACTATGGCTACACCTTC. This encodes CASSLEGSSNYGYTF.

V usage is TRBV6-2 or TRBV6-3 and J usage is TRBJ2-7; D perhaps matches TRBD1 (5 bases). The CDR3 contains 14 residues. Between the trimmed V and J ends, which lost 5 bases and 3 bases, there was a span of 14 bases. CDR1 is MNHEY, CDR2 SVGEGT, per germline. CDR3 residues: CASSGRQLNYEQYF. The CDR3, as DNA: TGTGCCAGCAGTGGTAGACAGCTGAACTACGAGCAGTACTTC.

CDR3 bases: TGCGCCAGCAGAATGACAGCAAGGGATCGGTTAAACACTGAAGCTTTCTTT. It yields the protein CASRMTARDRLNTEAFF. The chain uses TRBV23-1 and TRBJ1-1; weak D call: TRBD1 (5 bases). TRBV23-1 is sorted into the ORF group, with uncertain function. V gave up 6 bases and J gave up 2 bases, with 22 bases separating them. CDR3 size: 17 residues.

This chain joins TRBV24-1 and TRBJ2-3, with D maybe TRBD2 (6 bases). Germline V gene lookup returns CDR1 KGHDR and CDR2 SFDVKD. V was trimmed by 5 bases and J by 6 bases, leaving 8 bases between them. The CDR3 covers 12 residues. The CDR3 sequence is CATSVGGDTQYF. The CDR3 nucleotides read TGTGCCACCAGTGTTGGGGGGGATACGCAGTATTTT.

V is TRBV4-1 and J is TRBJ1-2; 8 nucleotides align to TRBD1. J gave up 4 bases and V 0 bases, and 16 bases lay outside the gene matches. This CDR3 has 19 amino acids. The germline gives CDR1 MGHRA, CDR2 YSYEKL. Written as DNA, the CDR3 is TGCGCCAGCAGCCAAGATGAAGGGACCAGGGGGCCATCCACCTATGGCTACACCTTC. This sequence encodes CASSQDEGTRGPSTYGYTF.

This clone occurred a few times. This sequence joins TRBV19 and TRBJ1-1, with 7 nucleotides matching TRBD1. Germline V gives CDR1 LNHDA, CDR2 SQIVND (reference sequence). CDR3 length: 15 residues. After removal of 4 bases from V and 1 base from J, the junction contained 6 bases not matched to a gene. The CDR3 loop reads CASSTLYRGNTEAFF. For the CDR3, the DNA is TGTGCCAGTAGTACCTTATACAGGGGGAACACTGAAGCTTTCTTT.

The V and J genes are TRBV19 and TRBJ1-5; D is ambiguous. This CDR3 comprises 15 residues. Trimming removed 5 bases from V and 0 bases from J, with 11 bases in between. Germline V gene data show CDR1 as LNHDA and CDR2 as SQIVND (reference sequence). The CDR3 DNA reads as TGTGCCAGTAGTGATAGAGGGTATAGCAATCAGCCCCAGCATTTT. This encodes CASSDRGYSNQPQHF. Drawing the rest from reference TRBV19 and TRBJ1-5, the complete variable domain is DGGITQSPKYLFRKEGQNVTLSCEQNLNHDAMYWYRQDPGQGLRLIYYSQIVNDFQKGDIAEGYSVSREKKESFPLTVTSAQKNPTAFYLCASSDRGYSNQPQHFGDGTRLSIL.

The V and J genes are TRBV28 and TRBJ1-6; 8 positions agree with TRBD1. V shed 6 bases and J 9 bases; nucleotides not matched to a gene: 4. The CDR3 is made up of 13 amino acids. Germline-derived CDR1 and CDR2 are MDHEN and SYDVKM. Here the CDR3 reads CASSSDRVSPLHF. In DNA form, the CDR3 reads TGTGCCAGCAGCTCGGACAGGGTTTCACCCCTCCACTTT.

The rearrangement joins TRBV11-2 to TRBJ2-6; 10 nucleotides align to TRBD1. The germline gives CDR1 SGHAT, CDR2 FQNNGV. The CDR3 has 19 residues. J was trimmed by 0 bases and V by 4 bases; bases with no gene match: 9. The CDR3, as DNA: TGTGCCAGCAGCTGGAACCGGGACAGGGGACTCTCTGGGGCCAACGTCCTGACTTTC. This encodes CASSWNRDRGLSGANVLTF.

This sequence joins TRBV5-1 and TRBJ2-6; a possible D gene is TRBD2 (5 bases). CDR3 length equals 16 residues. V was trimmed by 4 bases and J by 1 base, leaving 12 bases between them. Germline CDR1 SGHRS, CDR2 YFSETQ. CDR3 in DNA: TGCGCCAGCAGCGCCAAAAGCGGATCTGGGGCCAACGTCCTGACTTTC. It codes for CASSAKSGSGANVLTF.

On this clone: The identical CDR3 is also encoded by other nucleotide sequences in the sample. The gene calls are TRBV4-2 and TRBJ2-3; 12 positions agree with TRBD2. After removal of 2 bases from V and 1 base from J, the junction contained 1 base not matched to a gene. Germline lookup yields CDR1 LGHNA and CDR2 YNFKEQ. CDR3 length equals 16 residues. The CDR3 sequence is CASSQLAGGGTDTQYF. CDR3 nucleotides: TGTGCCAGCAGCCAACTAGCGGGGGGGGGCACAGATACGCAGTATTTT.

This clone was found a few times. The rearrangement links TRBV3-1 (or the pseudogene TRBV3-2) to TRBJ1-6; weak D call: TRBD1 (5 bases). Per germline, CDR1 LGHDT and CDR2 YNNKEL (reference sequence). This CDR3 region has 13 residues. Trimming took 1 base from V and 9 from J, leaving 7 bases between them. This CDR3 reads CASSQGGLSPLHF. The CDR3 nucleotides are TGTGCCAGCAGCCAAGGGGGCCTTTCACCCCTCCACTTT.

The chain joins TRBV9 to TRBJ2-4; D may be TRBD2 (6 bases). This CDR3 is 15 amino acids long. Per germline, CDR1 SGDLS and CDR2 YYNGEE. The ends were cut back, 4 bases at V and 0 bases at J, with 11 bases in the middle. This CDR3 reads CASSTSGEAKNIQYF. In DNA form, the CDR3 reads TGTGCCAGCAGCACCTCGGGGGAAGCCAAAAACATTCAGTACTTC.

This clone was detected only a few times. The chain is built from TRBV4-3 and TRBJ2-1; 7 bases match TRBD1. This CDR3 has 13 residues. The germline V gene encodes CDR1 LGHNA and CDR2 YSLEER. The trim removed 4 bases at V and 8 bases at J, leaving 5 bases unmatched. The CDR3 bases are TGCGCCAGCAGCCCTAACAGGGGACATGAGCAGTTCTTC. Its protein product is CASSPNRGHEQFF.

The chain has TRBV3-1 (or the pseudogene TRBV3-2) and TRBJ2-7; 9 nucleotides match TRBD1. V gave up 4 bases and J gave up 5 bases; unmatched junction bases: 18. Germline CDR1 is LGHDT and CDR2 is YNNKEL (reference sequence). The CDR3 runs 18 residues. The CDR3 DNA is TGTGCCAGCAGCCTAACCCTTAGTGCCGGGACAGGGATACACGAGCAGTACTTC. This encodes CASSLTLSAGTGIHEQYF.

The rearrangement joins TRBV9 to TRBJ2-2; weak D call: TRBD1 (7 bases). The CDR3 consists of 17 residues. V was shortened by 0 bases and J by 4 bases, with 16 bases between the two germline ends. In germline, CDR1 is SGDLS, CDR2 YYNGEE. The CDR3 is CASSVDGGGVGTGELFF. The CDR3 bases are TGTGCCAGCAGCGTAGATGGAGGGGGCGTTGGCACCGGGGAGCTGTTTTTT.

The chain has TRBV24-1 and TRBJ2-2, with D uncertain. The V and J ends lost 9 bases and 5 bases respectively, with 6 bases between them. CDR3 length: 11 amino acids. The V gene's germline CDR1 is KGHDR and CDR2 SFDVKD. In DNA form, the CDR3 reads TGTGCCACCGAGTATACCGGGGAGCTGTTTTTT. Residues: CATEYTGELFF.

For the CDR3, the DNA is TGTGCCAGCAGTGAACAGGGGTCCCTAGCCAAAAACATTCAGTACTTC. It codes for CASSEQGSLAKNIQYF. The genes are TRBV25-1 and TRBJ2-4, with D possibly TRBD1 on 6 matching bases. This CDR3 has 16 amino acids. Germline V gene sequence: CDR1 MGHDK, CDR2 SYGVNS. The V end was cut by 2 bases, the J end by 0 bases, with 11 bases between. The full variable domain, its missing parts supplied by reference TRBV25-1 and TRBJ2-4, is EADIYQTPRYLVIGTGKKITLECSQTMGHDKMYWYQQDPGMELHLIHYSYGVNSTEKGDLSSESTVSRIRTEHFPLTLESARPSHTSQYLCASSEQGSLAKNIQYFGAGTRLSVL.

The chain employs TRBV2 and TRBJ1-5; D is possibly TRBD1 (6 bases). Germline CDR1 reads SNHLY; CDR2 reads FYNNEI. The V end lost 7 bases, the J end lost 0 bases, and 16 bases lay between the germline ends. This CDR3 is built from 16 residues. CDR3 nucleotides: TGTGCCAGCAAGGCACAGGGACATAATAGCAATCAGCCCCAGCATTTT. Protein: CASKAQGHNSNQPQHF.

This rearrangement joins TRBV7-9 to TRBJ1-1; no clear D gene. The germline V gene encodes CDR1 SEHNR and CDR2 FQNEAQ (reference sequence). V was trimmed by 5 bases and J by 4 bases, leaving 14 bases between them. CDR3 size: 14 residues. Here the CDR3 DNA reads TGTGCCAGCAGCCCCGTGTCCCGGGGCACTGAAGCTTTCTTT. Encoded protein: CASSPVSRGTEAFF.

This clone was detected a few times. The chain combines TRBV5-6 with TRBJ1-3; D gene ambiguous. With 4 bases removed from V and 4 bases from J, the gap between germline ends came to 12 bases. Germline V CDR1 and CDR2: SGHDT, YYEEEE. The CDR3 has 14 residues. CDR3 region: CASSPASGGNTIYF. CDR3 sequence (DNA): TGTGCCAGCAGCCCCGCCTCCGGGGGAAACACCATATATTTT.

The chain carries TRBV2 and TRBJ1-4; a weak D match, TRBD1 (5 bases). Trimming left V 6 bases short and J 4 bases short, with 12 bases between. The CDR3 is 14 amino acids. The germline V gene encodes CDR1 SNHLY and CDR2 FYNNEI. The CDR3 region is CASSRTSNNEKLFF. CDR3 in DNA: TGTGCCAGCAGCCGGACAAGTAATAATGAAAAACTGTTTTTT.

This chain connects TRBV19 to TRBJ1-2, with D unresolved. The CDR3 spans 15 residues. The V gene lost 6 bases and the J gene lost 0 bases, with 14 bases spanning the gap. CDR1 and CDR2 (germline): LNHDA, SQIVND (reference sequence). CDR3 sequence: CASSPPGGSNYGYTF. The DNA for the CDR3 is TGTGCCAGTAGCCCTCCGGGAGGGTCTAACTATGGCTACACCTTC.

The CDR3 loop is CASSSPPPEGYTF. For the CDR3, the DNA is TGTGCCAGCAGCTCCCCGCCTCCGGAGGGCTACACCTTC. This chain connects TRBV7-8 to TRBJ1-2; D is undetermined. The CDR3 runs to 13 residues. CDR1 is SGHVS and CDR2 is FQNEAQ in the germline V gene. V was clipped by 4 bases and J by 8 bases, with 14 bases between them.

CDR3 in DNA: TGCAGCGTTGAAGGGACAGGGTGGGACAATGAGCAGTTCTTC. It specifies CSVEGTGWDNEQFF. The chain joins TRBV29-1 to TRBJ2-1, with 8 bases matching TRBD1. The germline gives CDR1 SQVTM, CDR2 ANQGSEA. This CDR3 has 14 residues. V dropped 1 base and J dropped 5; count of bases not matched to a gene: 4.

The V call is TRBV3-1 (or the pseudogene TRBV3-2), the J call TRBJ2-5, with 13 bases aligning to TRBD2. Per the germline V gene, CDR1 is LGHDT and CDR2 is YNNKEL (reference sequence). The CDR3 extends over 18 amino acids. Trimming removed 4 bases from V and 5 bases from J; junction bases left unmatched: 13. In DNA form, the CDR3 reads TGTGCCAGCAGCCCTCCTCCTCCACTAGCGGGGGGGATGGAGACCCAGTACTTC. It yields the protein CASSPPPPLAGGMETQYF.

The V call is TRBV5-6, the J call TRBJ1-1; TRBD1 is a possible D gene (6 bases). Per the germline V gene, CDR1 is SGHDT and CDR2 is YYEEEE. V was clipped by 5 bases and J by 2 bases, with 16 bases between them. The CDR3 runs 15 residues. DNA of the CDR3: TGTGCCAGCAGGTCGGCGGGGGCCCCCAACACTGAAGCTTTCTTT. This sequence encodes CASRSAGAPNTEAFF.